Following are 18 T cell receptor beta chains from one sample sequenced in a study of blood T cell repertoires in COVID-19. The table came from immunoSEQ multiplex PCR; TCRdb's copy has only in-frame clones and leaves some out. The repertoire holds 250,000 or so clones, around 87% seen once, with roughly 1.7% in the top ten. The sequencing input was PBMCs or T cells enriched from blood (not recorded which). Every receptor here comes from a woman between 45 and 65 years old who had recovered from COVID-19.

This clone was seen a single time. This sequence joins TRBV18 and TRBJ2-3; a possible D gene is TRBD1 (5 bases). Germline-derived CDR1 and CDR2 are KGHSH and LQKENI. V lost 1 base to trimming and J lost 3 bases, with 14 bases between them. The CDR3 length is 16 residues. CDR3 nucleotides: TGTGCCAGCTCACCACTGGCAGGGATGGGGACAGATACGCAGTATTTT. Amino acid sequence: CASSPLAGMGTDTQYF.

The chain couples TRBV4-1 to TRBJ1-1; possibly TRBD1 for D (5 bases). From germline, CDR1 is MGHRA and CDR2 YSYEKL. The germline V and J ends were trimmed by 0 bases and 1 base, with 15 bases remaining between them. The CDR3 covers 17 residues. Here the CDR3 DNA reads TGCGCCAGCAGCCAAGATCAGGGCTTGATCAAGAACACTGAAGCTTTCTTT. Translating it yields CASSQDQGLIKNTEAFF.

The chain has TRBV27 and TRBJ2-1, with a tentative D call TRBD2 (6 bases). Germline CDR1 and CDR2: MNHEY and SMNVEV (reference sequence). The length of the CDR3 is 16 residues. V lost 6 bases to trimming and J lost 2 bases, with 17 bases between them. This CDR3 reads CASSLSLAPTYNEQFF. CDR3 bases: TGTGCCAGCAGCCTATCCCTAGCGCCCACCTACAATGAGCAGTTCTTC.

In DNA, the CDR3 is TGCGCCAGCAGCCGGACTAGCAACCCTCCCAATGAGCAGTTCTTC. This translates into CASSRTSNPPNEQFF. V is TRBV5-1 and J is TRBJ2-1; 8 nucleotides align to TRBD2. The length of the CDR3 is 15 residues. Germline CDR1 and CDR2: SGHRS and YFSETQ. The J segment lost 6 bases and the V segment lost 4 bases, leaving 9 bases of the junction unmatched.

The sample holds a few counts of this clone. This rearrangement joins TRBV28 to TRBJ1-4; tentative D call: TRBD1 (5 bases). The V gene lost 5 bases and the J gene lost 0 bases, with 16 bases spanning the gap. The CDR3 spans 17 residues. CDR1 and CDR2 (germline): MDHEN, SYDVKM. CDR3 loop: CASSRTLGGATNEKLFF. As DNA, the CDR3 is TGTGCCAGCAGTCGCACCTTGGGGGGAGCAACTAATGAAAAACTGTTTTTT. The full variable domain, with the rest looked up from reference TRBV28 and TRBJ1-4, is DVKVTQSSRYLVKRTGEKVFLECVQDMDHENMFWYRQDPGLGLRLIYFSYDVKMKEKGDIPEGYSVSREKKERFSLILESASTNQTSMYLCASSRTLGGATNEKLFFGSGTQLSVL.

V gene TRBV5-1 combines with J gene TRBJ2-7; 9 bases agree with TRBD1. The V gene's germline CDR1 is SGHRS and CDR2 YFSETQ. Trimming removed 5 bases from V and 7 bases from J; junction bases left unmatched: 10. This CDR3 is 14 amino acids long. Here the CDR3 DNA reads TGCGCCAGCAGGTGGACAGGGGTAGGTCGGGAGCAGTACTTC. This codes for CASRWTGVGREQYF.

The chain has TRBV18 and TRBJ1-2; D is uncertain. The V end lost 3 bases, the J end lost 5 bases, and 10 bases lay between the germline ends. The CDR3 length is 13 residues. Looked up from germline, CDR1 is KGHSH and CDR2 is LQKENI. The CDR3 sequence: CASSPTLSYGYTF. CDR3 coding DNA: TGTGCCAGCTCACCCACCCTAAGTTATGGCTACACCTTC.

This clone was seen only once. The rearrangement uses TRBV28 and TRBJ2-1; 8 nucleotides line up with TRBD2. This CDR3 comprises 13 residues. From germline, CDR1 is MDHEN and CDR2 SYDVKM. V was pared by 4 bases and J by 11 bases, with 7 bases of the junction left unmatched. This chain's CDR3 is CASSSGLEDKQFF. The CDR3 nucleotides read TGTGCCAGCAGTTCGGGACTAGAAGACAAGCAGTTCTTC.

The sample holds a few counts of this clone. The chain is built from TRBV2 and TRBJ1-2; no reliable D call. This CDR3 region has 15 residues. The V end was cut by 6 bases, the J end by 2 bases, with 16 bases between. The germline V gene has CDR1 SNHLY and CDR2 FYNNEI. The CDR3 spells CASRESLATNYGYTF. In DNA form, the CDR3 reads TGTGCCAGCAGGGAATCACTCGCTACCAACTATGGCTACACCTTC. Together with reference TRBV2 and TRBJ1-2, the CDR3 gives the full variable domain: EPEVTQTPSHQVTQMGQEVILRCVPISNHLYFYWYRQILGQKVEFLVSFYNNEISEKSEIFDDQFSVERPDGSNFTLKIRSTKLEDSAMYFCASRESLATNYGYTFGSGTRLTVV.

This chain joins TRBV6-5 and TRBJ2-1, with TRBD2 matching over 12 bases. With V trimmed by 7 bases and J by 10 bases, 8 bases remained unmatched. The germline V gene encodes CDR1 MNHEY and CDR2 SVGAGI. The CDR3 consists of 14 residues. The CDR3 protein is CASMRLAGDKEQFF. The CDR3 nucleotides are TGTGCCAGCATGAGACTAGCGGGAGATAAGGAGCAGTTCTTC.

V gene TRBV28 combines with J gene TRBJ1-2; D might be TRBD1 (5 bases). The CDR3 totals 14 residues. V lost 2 bases and J 4 bases, leaving 11 bases between the germline ends. The germline gives CDR1 MDHEN, CDR2 SYDVKM. CDR3 bases: TGTGCCAGCAGTTTAGTCACAAGGGGCTATGGCTACACCTTC. This gives the protein CASSLVTRGYGYTF.

As for this clone: The sample carries other DNA sequences with the same CDR3. CDR3 sequence reads: CASSVAGSNQPQHF. CDR3 in DNA: TGTGCCAGCAGCGTAGCAGGTAGCAATCAGCCCCAGCATTTT. The genes are TRBV9 and TRBJ1-5; D not resolved. Trimming took 0 bases from V and 0 from J, leaving 4 bases between them. From germline, CDR1 is SGDLS and CDR2 YYNGEE. The CDR3 is 14 amino acids.

The chain combines TRBV28 with TRBJ2-6, with 11 nucleotides matching TRBD1. The CDR3 length is 18 residues. Per the germline V gene, CDR1 is MDHEN and CDR2 is SYDVKM. V gave up 4 bases and J gave up 0 bases; unmatched junction bases: 5. The CDR3: CASSYRGQGGSGANVLTF. DNA for the CDR3: TGTGCCAGCAGTTATAGGGGACAGGGGGGCTCTGGGGCCAACGTCCTGACTTTC. The whole variable domain, filled in from reference TRBV28 and TRBJ2-6, reads DVKVTQSSRYLVKRTGEKVFLECVQDMDHENMFWYRQDPGLGLRLIYFSYDVKMKEKGDIPEGYSVSREKKERFSLILESASTNQTSMYLCASSYRGQGGSGANVLTFGAGSRLTVL.

The V call is TRBV7-2, the J call TRBJ1-3; 8 bases fit TRBD1. Per germline, CDR1 SGHTA and CDR2 FQGNSA. This CDR3 comprises 14 residues. V lost 5 bases, J lost 4 bases, and 4 bases stayed unmatched. This chain's CDR3 is CASSAWTGGNTIYF. Written as DNA, the CDR3 is TGTGCCAGCAGCGCCTGGACAGGGGGAAACACCATATATTTT.

This chain uses TRBV14 with TRBJ1-1; 9 nucleotides align to TRBD1. Germline V gene lookup returns CDR1 SGHDN and CDR2 FVKESK. CDR3 length: 15 amino acids. V lost 3 bases to trimming and J lost 8 bases; unmatched junction nucleotides: 10. The CDR3 region has the DNA TGTGCCAGCAGCCACACAGGGGGCCGGCGGAAAGAAGCTTTCTTT. This sequence encodes CASSHTGGRRKEAFF.

The chain has TRBV15 and TRBJ2-7, with D unresolved. V lost 0 bases and J lost 3, with 6 bases in between. The CDR3 sequence is 13 residues long. Looked up from germline, CDR1 is LNHNV and CDR2 is YYDKDF (reference sequence). The CDR3: CATSRDPGYEQYF. The CDR3 nucleotides are TGTGCCACCAGCAGAGATCCAGGCTACGAGCAGTACTTC.

This chain uses TRBV12-3 or TRBV12-4 with TRBJ1-2; a weak D match, TRBD1 (5 bases). CDR3 length: 12 amino acids. Trimming stripped 5 bases from V and 9 bases from J, with 13 bases between. CDR3 amino acids: CASSPGGDSYTF. The CDR3 bases are TGTGCCAGCAGTCCAGGAGGGGATAGCTACACCTTC.

The rearrangement links TRBV7-2 to TRBJ2-1, with 7 bases aligning to TRBD1. Looked up from germline, CDR1 is SGHTA and CDR2 is FQGNSA. With V trimmed by 1 base and J by 5 bases, 14 bases remained unmatched. This CDR3 has 18 residues. CDR3 sequence: CASSLVGPGTANNNEQFF. The DNA for the CDR3 is TGTGCCAGCAGCTTAGTGGGGCCCGGGACAGCGAATAACAATGAGCAGTTCTTC.